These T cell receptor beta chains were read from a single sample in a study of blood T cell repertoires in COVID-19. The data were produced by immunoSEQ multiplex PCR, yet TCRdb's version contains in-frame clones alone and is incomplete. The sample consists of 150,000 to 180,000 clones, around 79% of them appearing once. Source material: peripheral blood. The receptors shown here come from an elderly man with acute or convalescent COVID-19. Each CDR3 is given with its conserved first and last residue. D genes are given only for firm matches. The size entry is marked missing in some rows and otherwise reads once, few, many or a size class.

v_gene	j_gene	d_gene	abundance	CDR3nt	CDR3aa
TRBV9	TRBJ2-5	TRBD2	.	TGTGCCAGCAGCGTTAGCGGGGGGTACCAAGAGACCCAGTACTTC	CASSVSGGYQETQYF
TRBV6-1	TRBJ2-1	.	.	TGTGCCAGCAGTGAAGCGGGAGGGGGGAATGAGCAGTTCTTC	CASSEAGGGNEQFF
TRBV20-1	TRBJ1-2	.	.	TGCAGTGCTAGTGACGACAGCCGAGACTATGGCTACACCTTC	CSASDDSRDYGYTF
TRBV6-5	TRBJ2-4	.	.	TGTGCCAGCAGTTCAACATCAGGGGTGGCCAAAAACATTCAGTACTTC	CASSSTSGVAKNIQYF
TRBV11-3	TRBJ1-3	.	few	TGTGCCAGCAGCGCCGACACCGCCGGAAACACCATATATTTT	CASSADTAGNTIYF
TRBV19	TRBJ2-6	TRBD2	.	TGTGCCAGTAGTATGGGAGGGCAGAGCTCTGGGGCCAACGTCCTGACTTTC	CASSMGGQSSGANVLTF
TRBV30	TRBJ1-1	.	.	TGTGCCTGGAGGATAACAGGGATGGGAGCTGAAGCTTTCTTT	CAWRITGMGAEAFF
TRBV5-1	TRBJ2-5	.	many	TGCGCCAGCAGCTTTCAGGACAACCAAGAGACCCAGTACTTC	CASSFQDNQETQYF
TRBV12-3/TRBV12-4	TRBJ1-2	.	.	TGTGCCAGCAGTCGAGACACAGGGTATGGCTACACCTTC	CASSRDTGYGYTF
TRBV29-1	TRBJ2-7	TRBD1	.	TGCAGCGTTGAAGGTGGGACAGGGGGTGGTCGCGAGCAGTACTTC	CSVEGGTGGGREQYF
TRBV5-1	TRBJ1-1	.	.	TGCGCCAGCAGCTTTCAGGGGACGGGCGGGACTGAAGCTTTCTTT	CASSFQGTGGTEAFF
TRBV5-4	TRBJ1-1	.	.	TGTGCCAGCAGCCTGGTAGGGGTTAGCACTGAAGCTTTCTTT	CASSLVGVSTEAFF
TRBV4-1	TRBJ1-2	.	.	TGCGCCAGCAGCCAAGATCCTATACTGGGCTACACCTTC	CASSQDPILGYTF
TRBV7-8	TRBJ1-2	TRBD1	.	TGTGCCAGCAGTCAAAGCCCGGGACAGGGCTTTAATGGCTACACCTTC	CASSQSPGQGFNGYTF
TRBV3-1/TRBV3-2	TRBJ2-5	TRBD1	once	TGTGCCAGCAGCCAGGGACAGCAGTCCGAGACCCAGTACTTC	CASSQGQQSETQYF
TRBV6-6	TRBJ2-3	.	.	TGTGCCAGCAGTCCCGTAAGCGATACGCAGTATTTT	CASSPVSDTQYF
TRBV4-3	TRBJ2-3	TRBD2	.	TGCGCCAGCAGCCAAGAGGTTAATAGCGGGGGTACCACAGATACGCAGTATTTT	CASSQEVNSGGTTDTQYF
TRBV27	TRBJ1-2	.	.	TGTGCCAGCAGTCAACAGGGAGATGGCTACACCTTC	CASSQQGDGYTF
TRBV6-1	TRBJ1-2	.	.	TGTGCCAGCAGTGAAAGGCCGGGCTATGGCTACACCTTC	CASSERPGYGYTF
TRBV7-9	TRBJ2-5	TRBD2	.	TGTGCCAGCAGCTTAGGGGAGGGGACCCAGTACTTC	CASSLGEGTQYF
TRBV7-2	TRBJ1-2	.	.	TGTGCCAGCAGCTTTGGGCAGCTCGAAGCCTACACCTTC	CASSFGQLEAYTF
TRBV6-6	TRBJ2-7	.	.	TGTGCCAGCAGTTACCGGCGGGCCTACGAGCAGTACTTC	CASSYRRAYEQYF
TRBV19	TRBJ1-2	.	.	TGTGCCAGTAGTATAGGGGGGGACTCCTATGGCTACACCTTC	CASSIGGDSYGYTF
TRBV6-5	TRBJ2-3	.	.	TGTGCCAGCAGCCACCAGGGGAAAGGCACAGATACGCAGTATTTT	CASSHQGKGTDTQYF
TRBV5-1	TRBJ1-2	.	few	TGCGCCAGCAGCTTACAGGGCGGGGGTGATGGCTACACCTTC	CASSLQGGGDGYTF
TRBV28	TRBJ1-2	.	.	TGTGCCAGCAGTTCCCTGCCAGCGCCTTCCTATGGCTACACCTTC	CASSSLPAPSYGYTF
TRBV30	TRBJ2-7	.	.	TGTGCCTGGAGTACCGGTCCCTACGAGCAGTACTTC	CAWSTGPYEQYF
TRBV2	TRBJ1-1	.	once	TGTGCCAGCAGTTCCAGGGTGAACACTGAAGCTTTCTTT	CASSSRVNTEAFF
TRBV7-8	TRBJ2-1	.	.	TGTGCCAGCAGCGGTGGACAGTACAATGAGCAGTTCTTC	CASSGGQYNEQFF
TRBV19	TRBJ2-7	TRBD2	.	TGTGCCAGTAGGGCTAGCGGGGCCACCTACGAGCAGTACTTC	CASRASGATYEQYF
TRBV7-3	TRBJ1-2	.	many	TGTGCCAGCAGCTCGGGAGGACCGACGTCAGGCTACACCTTC	CASSSGGPTSGYTF
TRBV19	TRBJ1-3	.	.	TGTGCCAGTAGTATAGACGGGGGGGGCAGCACCCGTGGAAACACCATATATTTT	CASSIDGGGSTRGNTIYF
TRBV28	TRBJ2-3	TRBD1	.	TGTGCCATCGAGACAGGGCCCACAGATACGCAGTATTTT	CAIETGPTDTQYF
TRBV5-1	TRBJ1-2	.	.	TGCGCCAGCAGCCCGGAGGGGGGGCAATTCGCTGGCTACACCTTC	CASSPEGGQFAGYTF
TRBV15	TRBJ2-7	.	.	TGTGCCACCAGCAGAGGGTCCGGGAACGAGCAGTACTTC	CATSRGSGNEQYF
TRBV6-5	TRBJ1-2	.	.	TGTGCCAGCAGTTACGGGGGGGGAGGCTATGGCTACACCTTC	CASSYGGGGYGYTF
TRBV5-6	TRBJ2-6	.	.	TGTGCCAGCAGCTTGGGGGGGCCGACGAGCGCCAACGTCCTGACTTTC	CASSLGGPTSANVLTF
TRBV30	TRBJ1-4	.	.	TGTGCCTGGAGTGACAATGGACAGCCAAATGAAAAACTGTTTTTT	CAWSDNGQPNEKLFF
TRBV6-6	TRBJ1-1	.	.	TGTGCCAGCAGGAACCAGGGGTTGAACACTGAAGCTTTCTTT	CASRNQGLNTEAFF
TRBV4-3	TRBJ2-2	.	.	TGCGCCAGCAGCCAAGAAGCGGCCGGGGAGCTGTTTTTT	CASSQEAAGELFF
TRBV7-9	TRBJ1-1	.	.	TGTGCCAGCAGCTTAGACCGCGCTTCGAACACTGAAGCTTTCTTT	CASSLDRASNTEAFF
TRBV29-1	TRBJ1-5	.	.	TGCAGCGTGGCCAAGGGGGTATCTCAGCCCCAGCATTTT	CSVAKGVSQPQHF
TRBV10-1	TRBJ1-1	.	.	TGCGCCAGCAGTGGGAAGGGGCAGGGGAACACTGAAGCTTTCTTT	CASSGKGQGNTEAFF
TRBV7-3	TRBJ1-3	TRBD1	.	TGTGCCAGCAGCGCTCAGGGGGCCCACGGGGACACCATATATTTT	CASSAQGAHGDTIYF
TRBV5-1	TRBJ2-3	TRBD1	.	TGCGCCAGCAGCTTTACGGGACAGGGCCGTGCTACGCAGTATTTT	CASSFTGQGRATQYF
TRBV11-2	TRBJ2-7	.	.	TGTGCCAGCAGTCAGGGCGGCGGCTACGAGCAGTACTTC	CASSQGGGYEQYF
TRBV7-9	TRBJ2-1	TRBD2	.	TGTGCCAGCAGCTTAGGGAGCGGGGGCTCGTTAAATGAGCAGTTCTTC	CASSLGSGGSLNEQFF
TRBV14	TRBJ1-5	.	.	TGTGCCAGCAGCCAAGATTTTGGGGGACACCGCCCGAATCAGCCCCAGCATTTT	CASSQDFGGHRPNQPQHF
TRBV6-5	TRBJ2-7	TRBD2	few	TGTGCCAGCAGTTACTCTAGCGGGGGGTCCTACGAGCAGTACTTC	CASSYSSGGSYEQYF
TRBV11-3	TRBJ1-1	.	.	TGTGCCAGCAGCTTTCAGGGCGACACTGAAGCTTTCTTT	CASSFQGDTEAFF